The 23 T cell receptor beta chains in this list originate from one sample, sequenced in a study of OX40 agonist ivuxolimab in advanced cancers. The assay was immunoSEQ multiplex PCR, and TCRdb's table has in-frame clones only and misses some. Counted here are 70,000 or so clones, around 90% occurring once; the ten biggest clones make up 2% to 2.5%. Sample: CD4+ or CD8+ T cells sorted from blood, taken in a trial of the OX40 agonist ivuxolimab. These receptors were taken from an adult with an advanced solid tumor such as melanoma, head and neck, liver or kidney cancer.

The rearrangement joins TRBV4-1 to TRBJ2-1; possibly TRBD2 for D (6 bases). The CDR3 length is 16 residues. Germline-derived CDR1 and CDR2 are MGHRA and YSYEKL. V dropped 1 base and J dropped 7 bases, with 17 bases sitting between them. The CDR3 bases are TGCGCCAGCAGCCAAGGGGTTGCTGCCGGGGGAAATGAGCAGTTCTTC. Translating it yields CASSQGVAAGGNEQFF.

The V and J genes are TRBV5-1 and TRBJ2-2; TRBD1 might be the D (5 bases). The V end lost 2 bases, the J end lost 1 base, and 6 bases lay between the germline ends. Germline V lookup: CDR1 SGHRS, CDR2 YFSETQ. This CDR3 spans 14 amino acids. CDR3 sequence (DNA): TGCGCCAGCAGCTTTGGACAGAACACCGGGGAGCTGTTTTTT. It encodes CASSFGQNTGELFF.

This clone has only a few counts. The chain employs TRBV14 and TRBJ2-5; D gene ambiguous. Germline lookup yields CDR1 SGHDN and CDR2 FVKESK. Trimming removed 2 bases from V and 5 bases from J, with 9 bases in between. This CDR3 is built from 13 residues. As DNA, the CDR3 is TGTGCCAGCAGCCAACGATATAGGGAGACCCAGTACTTC. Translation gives CASSQRYRETQYF. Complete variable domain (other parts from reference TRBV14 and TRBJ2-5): EAGVTQFPSHSVIEKGQTVTLRCDPISGHDNLYWYRRVMGKEIKFLLHFVKESKQDESGMPNNRFLAERTGGTYSTLKVQPAELEDSGVYFCASSQRYRETQYFGPGTRLLVL.

This chain's CDR3 is CASREGNYNSPLHF. CDR3 in DNA: TGTGCCAGCAGGGAAGGGAATTATAATTCACCCCTCCACTTT. The rearrangement joins TRBV7-9 to TRBJ1-6; no firm D call. The V end was cut by 6 bases, the J end by 4 bases, with 10 bases between. This CDR3 is 14 amino acids long. Germline loops: CDR1 SEHNR, CDR2 FQNEAQ (reference sequence).

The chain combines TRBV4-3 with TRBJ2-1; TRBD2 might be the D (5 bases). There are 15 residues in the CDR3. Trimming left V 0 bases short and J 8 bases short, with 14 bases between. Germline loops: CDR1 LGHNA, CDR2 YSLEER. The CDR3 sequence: CASSQEEANGDEQFF. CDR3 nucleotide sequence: TGCGCCAGCAGCCAAGAGGAAGCTAACGGGGATGAGCAGTTCTTC.

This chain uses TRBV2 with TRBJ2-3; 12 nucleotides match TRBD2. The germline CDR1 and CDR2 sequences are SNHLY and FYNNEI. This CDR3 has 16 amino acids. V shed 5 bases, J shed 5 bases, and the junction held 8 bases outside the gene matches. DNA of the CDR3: TGTGCCAGCAGTAGACTAGCGGGGGTTGTGGTAGATACGCAGTATTTT. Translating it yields CASSRLAGVVVDTQYF.

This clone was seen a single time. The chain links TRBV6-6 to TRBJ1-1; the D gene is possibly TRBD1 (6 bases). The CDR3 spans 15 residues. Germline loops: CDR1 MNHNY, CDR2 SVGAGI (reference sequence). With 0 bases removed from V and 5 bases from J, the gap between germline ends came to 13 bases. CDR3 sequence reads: CASSYSKTGETEAFF. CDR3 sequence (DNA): TGTGCCAGCAGTTACTCGAAGACAGGAGAGACTGAAGCTTTCTTT.

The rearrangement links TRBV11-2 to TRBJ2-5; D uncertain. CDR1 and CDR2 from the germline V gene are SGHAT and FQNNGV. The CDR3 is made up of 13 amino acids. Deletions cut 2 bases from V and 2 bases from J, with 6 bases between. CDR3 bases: TGTGCCAGCAGCTTAAGGTTGCAAGAGACCCAGTACTTC. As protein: CASSLRLQETQYF.

The CDR3 here is CASSIGGPGGTDTQYF. CDR3 sequence (DNA): TGTGCCAGTAGTATTGGGGGACCCGGCGGCACAGATACGCAGTATTTT. The genes are TRBV19 and TRBJ2-3, with D perhaps TRBD1 or TRBD2 (5 bases each). The CDR3 spans 16 residues. Germline values: CDR1 LNHDA, CDR2 SQIVND (reference sequence). With 3 bases removed from V and 1 base from J, the gap between germline ends came to 14 bases.

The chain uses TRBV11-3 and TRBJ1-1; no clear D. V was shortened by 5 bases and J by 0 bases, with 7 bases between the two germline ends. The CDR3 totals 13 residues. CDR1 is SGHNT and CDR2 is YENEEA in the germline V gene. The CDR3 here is CASSRSMNTEAFF. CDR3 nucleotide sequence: TGTGCCAGCAGCCGTTCCATGAACACTGAAGCTTTCTTT.

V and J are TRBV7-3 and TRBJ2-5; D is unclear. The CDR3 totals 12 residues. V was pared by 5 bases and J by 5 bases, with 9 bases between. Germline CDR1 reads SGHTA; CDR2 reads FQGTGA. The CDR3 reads CASSAVGETQYF. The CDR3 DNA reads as TGTGCCAGCAGCGCTGTTGGTGAGACCCAGTACTTC.

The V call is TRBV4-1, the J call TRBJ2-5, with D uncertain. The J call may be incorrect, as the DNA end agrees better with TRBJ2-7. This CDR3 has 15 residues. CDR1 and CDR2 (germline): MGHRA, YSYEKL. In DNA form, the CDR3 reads TGCGCCAGCAGCCTCTCCGCCGGGCAGTCCTACGAGCAGTACTTC. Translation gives CASSLSAGQSYEQYF.

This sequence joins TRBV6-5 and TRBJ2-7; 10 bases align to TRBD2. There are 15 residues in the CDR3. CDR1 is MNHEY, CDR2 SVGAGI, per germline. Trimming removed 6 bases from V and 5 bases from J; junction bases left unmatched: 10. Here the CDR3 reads CASRDGLAARDEQYF. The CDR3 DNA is TGTGCCAGCAGGGACGGACTAGCGGCCAGGGACGAGCAGTACTTC.

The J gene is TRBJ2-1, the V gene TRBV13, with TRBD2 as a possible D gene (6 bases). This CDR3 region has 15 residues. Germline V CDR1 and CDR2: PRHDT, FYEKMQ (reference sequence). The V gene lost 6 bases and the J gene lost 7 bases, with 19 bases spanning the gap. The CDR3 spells CASRGRRGLGNEQFF. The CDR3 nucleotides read TGTGCCAGCAGGGGACGGCGGGGCTTGGGGAATGAGCAGTTCTTC.

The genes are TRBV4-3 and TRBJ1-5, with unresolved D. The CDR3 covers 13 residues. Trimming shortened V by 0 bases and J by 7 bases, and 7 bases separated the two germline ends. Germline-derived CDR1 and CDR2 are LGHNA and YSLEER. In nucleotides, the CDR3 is TGCGCCAGCAGCCAAGATAATCGCCAGCCCCAGCATTTT. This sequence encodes CASSQDNRQPQHF.

The DNA for the CDR3 is TGTGCCAGCAGCCTGGGGGGGCGGATTAATTCACCCCTCCACTTT. It codes for CASSLGGRINSPLHF. The J gene is TRBJ1-6, the V gene TRBV9; TRBD1 might be the D (6 bases). Looked up from germline, CDR1 is SGDLS and CDR2 is YYNGEE. The CDR3 has 15 amino acids. V lost 4 bases to trimming and J lost 6 bases, with 14 bases between them.

DNA for the CDR3: TGTGCCAGCAGTTCTGGACAGGGTAATCAGCCCCAGCATTTT. It specifies CASSSGQGNQPQHF. The chain uses TRBV28 and TRBJ1-5, with 8 bases aligning to TRBD1. Trimming removed 4 bases from V and 4 bases from J; junction bases left unmatched: 3. Looked up from germline, CDR1 is MDHEN and CDR2 is SYDVKM. The CDR3 length is 14 residues.

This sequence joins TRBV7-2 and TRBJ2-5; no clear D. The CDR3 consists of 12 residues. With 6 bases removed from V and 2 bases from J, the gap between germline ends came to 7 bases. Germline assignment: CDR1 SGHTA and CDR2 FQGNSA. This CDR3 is CASSPVQETQYF. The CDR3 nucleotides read TGTGCCAGCAGTCCGGTTCAAGAGACCCAGTACTTC.

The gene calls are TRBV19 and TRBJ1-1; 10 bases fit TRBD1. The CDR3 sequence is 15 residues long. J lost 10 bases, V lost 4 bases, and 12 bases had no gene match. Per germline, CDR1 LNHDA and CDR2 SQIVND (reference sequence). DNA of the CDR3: TGTGCCAGTAGTACCCGACAGGGGGCTTGGCGAAGAGCTTTCTTT. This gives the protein CASSTRQGAWRRAFF.

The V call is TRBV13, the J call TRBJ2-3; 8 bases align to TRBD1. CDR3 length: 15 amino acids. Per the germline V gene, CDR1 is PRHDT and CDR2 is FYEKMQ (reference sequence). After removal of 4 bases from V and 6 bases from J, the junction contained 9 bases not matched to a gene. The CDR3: CASSSGQGRSDTQYF. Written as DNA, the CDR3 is TGTGCCAGCAGCTCCGGACAGGGAAGATCGGATACGCAGTATTTT.

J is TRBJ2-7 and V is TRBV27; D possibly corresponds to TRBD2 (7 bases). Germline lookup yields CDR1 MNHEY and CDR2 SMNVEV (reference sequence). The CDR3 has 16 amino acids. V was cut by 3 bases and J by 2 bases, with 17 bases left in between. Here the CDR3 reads CASSLLGRGATYEQYF. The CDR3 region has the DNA TGTGCCAGCAGTTTGCTGGGGAGGGGGGCGACCTACGAGCAGTACTTC.

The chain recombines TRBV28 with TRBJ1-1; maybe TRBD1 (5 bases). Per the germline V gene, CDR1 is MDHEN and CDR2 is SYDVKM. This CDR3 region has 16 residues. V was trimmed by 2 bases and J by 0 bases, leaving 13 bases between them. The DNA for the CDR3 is TGTGCCAGCAGTTTACCCGGTTGGGGGGTGAACACTGAAGCTTTCTTT. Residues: CASSLPGWGVNTEAFF.

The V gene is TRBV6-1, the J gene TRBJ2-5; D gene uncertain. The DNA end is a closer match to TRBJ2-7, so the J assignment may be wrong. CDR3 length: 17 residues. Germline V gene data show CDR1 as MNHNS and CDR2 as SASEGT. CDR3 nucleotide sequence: TGTGCCAGCAGTGAAGCGCTTCGGGCACCCAGCTCCTACGAGCAGTACTTC. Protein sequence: CASSEALRAPSSYEQYF.